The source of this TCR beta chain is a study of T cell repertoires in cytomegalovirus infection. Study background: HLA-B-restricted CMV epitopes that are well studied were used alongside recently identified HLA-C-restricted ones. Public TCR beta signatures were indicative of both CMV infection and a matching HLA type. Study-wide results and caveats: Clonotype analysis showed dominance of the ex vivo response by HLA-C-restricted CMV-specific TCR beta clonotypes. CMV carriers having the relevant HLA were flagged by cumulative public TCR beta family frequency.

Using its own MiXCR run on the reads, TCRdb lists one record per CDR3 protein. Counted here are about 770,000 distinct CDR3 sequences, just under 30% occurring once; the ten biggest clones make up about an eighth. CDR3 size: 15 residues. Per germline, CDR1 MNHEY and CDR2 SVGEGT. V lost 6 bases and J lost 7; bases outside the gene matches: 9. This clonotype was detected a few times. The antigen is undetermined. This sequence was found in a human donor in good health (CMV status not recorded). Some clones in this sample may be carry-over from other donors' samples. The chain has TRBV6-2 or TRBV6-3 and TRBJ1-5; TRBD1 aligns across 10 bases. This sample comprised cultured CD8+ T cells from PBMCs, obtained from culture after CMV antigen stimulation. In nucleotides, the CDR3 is TGTGCCAGCAGGCCGGGGACAGGGGTTGGACAGCCCCAGCATTTT. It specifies CASRPGTGVGQPQHF.